One and the same sample provided the 22 T cell receptor beta chains below, sequenced in a study of STAT5B mutations in CD4+ large granular lymphocyte leukemia. The data were produced by immunoSEQ multiplex PCR, yet TCRdb's version contains in-frame clones alone and is incomplete. The table shows more than 30,000 clones, with about 77% occurring only once. Sequencing was carried out using CD4+ T cells from blood buffy coats. The receptors come from a human donor in good health.

The rearrangement uses TRBV14 and TRBJ1-1; D unresolved. The CDR3 contains 15 residues. Between the trimmed V and J ends, which lost 0 bases and 6 bases, there was a span of 14 bases. Germline assignment: CDR1 SGHDN and CDR2 FVKESK. Here the CDR3 DNA reads TGTGCCAGCAGCCAAGATCGGGGAGGGTTCGCTGAAGCTTTCTTT. It codes for CASSQDRGGFAEAFF.

The V gene is TRBV21-1, the J gene TRBJ2-7; the table's D call, TRBD1, has no DNA check behind it. TRBV21-1 is termed a pseudogene. This CDR3 region has 14 residues. The CDR3 loop reads CASSSRDRSYEQYF. Here the CDR3 DNA reads TGTGCCAGCAGCTCTCGGGACAGATCCTACGAGCAGTACTTC.

This clone appeared once. The chain couples TRBV14 to TRBJ1-4; D is undetermined. The CDR3 totals 15 residues. Looked up from germline, CDR1 is SGHDN and CDR2 is FVKESK. V was clipped by 1 base and J by 8 bases, with 14 bases between them. CDR3 sequence reads: CASSQVGGKGEKLFF. In DNA form, the CDR3 reads TGTGCCAGCAGCCAAGTCGGCGGCAAAGGGGAAAAACTGTTTTTT.

The gene calls are TRBV28 and TRBJ1-2, with 8 bases matching TRBD1. Germline V CDR1 and CDR2: MDHEN, SYDVKM. The CDR3 has 18 residues. The V gene end was trimmed by 3 bases and the J gene end by 5 bases; junction bases not matched to a gene: 17. CDR3 DNA sequence: TGTGCCAGCAGTTTCCCCAAGCCAGGGGGCTGGGTCCTTTATGGCTACACCTTC. Its translation: CASSFPKPGGWVLYGYTF.

This chain connects TRBV18 to TRBJ2-7; the D gene is possibly TRBD2 (6 bases). The length of the CDR3 is 15 residues. CDR1 KGHSH and CDR2 LQKENI come from the germline V gene. The V end lost 3 bases, the J end lost 5 bases, and 17 bases lay between the germline ends. CDR3 residues: CASSPGTAPGNEQYF. The CDR3 DNA reads as TGTGCCAGCTCACCGGGGACTGCTCCGGGGAACGAGCAGTACTTC.

The chain uses TRBV9 and TRBJ1-3; the match to TRBD1 covers 7 bases. Trimming took 0 bases from V and 2 from J; bases not matched to a gene: 2. CDR3 length: 15 amino acids. The V gene's germline CDR1 is SGDLS and CDR2 YYNGEE. The CDR3 spells CASSVAGGTGNTIYF. The CDR3 bases are TGTGCCAGCAGCGTAGCAGGGGGGACTGGAAACACCATATATTTT. Variable domain in full (rest from reference TRBV9 and TRBJ1-3): DSGVTQTPKHLITATGQRVTLRCSPRSGDLSVYWYQQSLDQGLQFLIQYYNGEERAKGNILERFSAQQFPDLHSELNLSSLELGDSALYFCASSVAGGTGNTIYFGEGSWLTVV.

The chain is built from TRBV25-1 and TRBJ2-5; no clear D. The DNA end favors TRBJ2-7, so the J call may be wrong. Germline V gene lookup returns CDR1 MGHDK and CDR2 SYGVNS. The length of the CDR3 is 15 residues. CDR3 DNA sequence: TGTGCCAGCAGTTCCCGGCCCGGTAGGAGTAACGAGCAGTACTTC. Its protein is CASSSRPGRSNEQYF.

The CDR3 here is CASSPDSTDTQYF. For the CDR3, the DNA is TGTGCCAGTAGTCCCGACAGCACAGATACGCAGTATTTT. The J gene is TRBJ2-3, the V gene TRBV19; D unresolved. Trimming removed 5 bases at V and 0 bases at J, with 6 bases between. The CDR3 has 13 residues. The germline V gene encodes CDR1 LNHDA and CDR2 SQIVND (reference sequence).

V usage is TRBV19 and J usage is TRBJ2-7, with 9 bases matching TRBD1. Germline V CDR1 and CDR2: LNHDA, SQIVND (reference sequence). V trimming: 6 bases; J trimming: 1 base; junction bases outside the gene matches: 4. The CDR3 loop spans 14 amino acids. The CDR3 DNA follows: TGTGCCAGTAGAGCGGGACAGGGTTCCTACGAGCAGTACTTC. Amino acids: CASRAGQGSYEQYF.

The chain has TRBV30 and TRBJ1-4, with 8 bases that match TRBD1. This CDR3 is 16 amino acids long. Trimming took 0 bases from V and 4 from J; bases not matched to a gene: 7. Germline V gene lookup returns CDR1 GTSNPN and CDR2 SVGIG (reference sequence). The chain's CDR3 is CAWSVKAGQDNEKLFF. The CDR3 bases are TGTGCCTGGAGTGTAAAAGCGGGACAGGATAATGAAAAACTGTTTTTT.

CDR3 DNA sequence: TGTGCCACTGCGTCTTCTGGGGCCAACGTCCTGACTTTC. It codes for CATASSGANVLTF. The chain is built from TRBV15 and TRBJ2-6, with D uncertain. V was shortened by 9 bases and J by 1 base, with 7 bases between the two germline ends. The CDR3 length is 13 residues. Per the germline V gene, CDR1 is LNHNV and CDR2 is YYDKDF (reference sequence).

The CDR3 region is CASSFQGSDQPQHF. CDR3 bases: TGTGCCAGCAGCTTTCAGGGGAGCGATCAGCCCCAGCATTTT. V usage is TRBV5-5 and J usage is TRBJ1-5, with a weak D call TRBD1 (6 bases). This CDR3 region has 14 residues. Germline values: CDR1 SGHKS, CDR2 YYEKEE (reference sequence). V lost 2 bases to trimming and J lost 5 bases, with 11 bases between them. The full variable domain, with the rest looked up from reference TRBV5-5 and TRBJ1-5, is DAGVTQSPTHLIKTRGQQVTLRCSPISGHKSVSWYQQVLGQGPQFIFQYYEKEERGRGNFPDRFSARQFPNYSSELNVNALLLGDSALYLCASSFQGSDQPQHFGDGTRLSIL.

The genes are TRBV4-3 and TRBJ1-1; a weak D match, TRBD1 (5 bases). CDR1 is LGHNA and CDR2 is YSLEER in the germline V gene. The CDR3 extends over 17 amino acids. V was cut by 1 base and J by 1 base, with 16 bases left in between. Here the CDR3 reads CASSQVGLGTGNTEAFF. The CDR3 DNA sequence: TGCGCCAGCAGCCAAGTGGGATTAGGGACTGGGAACACTGAAGCTTTCTTT.

This chain connects TRBV19 to TRBJ1-1, with TRBD1 matching 9 bases. Trimming cost V 3 bases and J 3 bases; bases outside gene matches: 5. The CDR3 is 15 residues long. Germline V gene sequence: CDR1 LNHDA, CDR2 SQIVND (reference sequence). The CDR3 sequence is CASSMTGGKDTEAFF. The CDR3 nucleotides read TGTGCCAGTAGTATGACAGGGGGAAAGGACACTGAAGCTTTCTTT.

The chain uses TRBV6-6 and TRBJ2-3, with unresolved D. The CDR3 extends over 12 amino acids. CDR1 is MNHNY, CDR2 SVGAGI, per germline (reference sequence). V was shortened by 5 bases and J by 6 bases, with 9 bases between the two germline ends. The CDR3 region is CASSLTPDTQYF. DNA of the CDR3: TGTGCCAGCAGTCTTACCCCGGATACGCAGTATTTT.

The chain couples TRBV7-2 to TRBJ2-7, with D maybe TRBD2 (5 bases). CDR3 length: 13 amino acids. The V end lost 2 bases, the J end lost 7 bases, and 12 bases lay between the germline ends. Germline CDR1 and CDR2: SGHTA and FQGNSA. CDR3 sequence reads: CASSLPRVGEQYF. As DNA, the CDR3 is TGTGCCAGCAGCTTACCGCGGGTGGGGGAGCAGTACTTC.

V usage is TRBV15 and J usage is TRBJ2-1; 9 bases align to TRBD1. The germline V gene has CDR1 LNHNV and CDR2 YYDKDF (reference sequence). V shed 0 bases, J shed 11 bases, and the junction held 8 bases outside the gene matches. This CDR3 has 15 residues. This CDR3 reads CATSRERTGVVKQFF. The CDR3 DNA is TGTGCCACCAGCAGAGAAAGGACAGGGGTAGTAAAGCAGTTCTTC.

The chain joins TRBV5-6 to TRBJ2-3; TRBD2 matches at 7 bases. Germline CDR1 SGHDT, CDR2 YYEEEE. Trimming removed 0 bases from V and 0 bases from J; junction bases left unmatched: 7. The CDR3 is 17 amino acids. CDR3 nucleotides: TGTGCCAGCAGCTTGGAGGGGCGGGAGAGGAGCACAGATACGCAGTATTTT. Its protein product is CASSLEGRERSTDTQYF.

The rearrangement links TRBV28 to TRBJ2-1, with 9 bases identical to TRBD1. The germline gives CDR1 MDHEN, CDR2 SYDVKM. The CDR3 has 18 residues. Trimming took 3 bases from V and 8 from J; bases not matched to a gene: 17. The CDR3 region is CASSFYGKGQGIMDEQFF. CDR3 sequence (DNA): TGTGCCAGCAGTTTCTACGGGAAGGGACAGGGTATAATGGATGAGCAGTTCTTC.

The chain couples TRBV19 to TRBJ2-7; no reliable D call. The V end was cut by 5 bases, the J end by 4 bases, with 21 bases between. Germline CDR1 and CDR2: LNHDA and SQIVND (reference sequence). The CDR3 runs 16 residues. In nucleotides, the CDR3 is TGTGCCAGTAGTCCCTTCCCCCGGACGGGCCCATACGAGCAGTACTTC. Protein: CASSPFPRTGPYEQYF.

The chain links TRBV30 to TRBJ1-5; D is ambiguous. V was clipped by 5 bases and J by 0 bases, with 11 bases between them. Germline assignment: CDR1 GTSNPN and CDR2 SVGIG (reference sequence). The CDR3 contains 14 residues. The chain's CDR3 is CAWRPRDSNQPQHF. The CDR3 nucleotides read TGTGCCTGGCGGCCTAGGGATAGCAATCAGCCCCAGCATTTT.

The chain couples TRBV19 to TRBJ2-7; TRBD1 aligns across 11 bases. Germline CDR1 reads LNHDA; CDR2 reads SQIVND (reference sequence). V lost 3 bases and J lost 6; bases outside the gene matches: 4. This CDR3 is built from 14 residues. The CDR3 protein is CASSMGQGGSEQYF. CDR3 in DNA: TGTGCCAGTAGTATGGGACAGGGGGGGAGCGAGCAGTACTTC.